These 28 T cell receptor beta chains were sequenced from one sample in a study of cytomegalovirus exposure and HLA in healthy donors. Libraries were prepared by immunoSEQ multiplex PCR; TCRdb keeps only in-frame clonotypes and omits some of them. The sample has some 340,000 clones; about nine tenths are singletons. Sequenced material: PBMCs. These receptors all come from a woman in her 30s in good health and CMV-seropositive.

This chain connects TRBV28 to TRBJ1-2; tentative D call: TRBD1 (6 bases). This CDR3 is 14 amino acids long. Trimming removed 2 bases from V and 7 bases from J, with 14 bases in between. Looked up from germline, CDR1 is MDHEN and CDR2 is SYDVKM. The chain's CDR3 is CASSLTPTTGGYTF. The CDR3 DNA sequence: TGTGCCAGCAGTTTAACCCCAACGACAGGTGGCTACACCTTC.

This clone was seen only a few times. This CDR3 is also generated by other DNA sequences in the sample. V usage is TRBV6-1 and J usage is TRBJ2-7; no reliable D call. Germline CDR1 reads MNHNS; CDR2 reads SASEGT. This CDR3 is 11 amino acids long. V was cut by 2 bases and J by 4 bases, with 3 bases left in between. The CDR3 here is CASSEPYEQYF. The CDR3 DNA sequence: TGTGCCAGCAGTGAACCGTACGAGCAGTACTTC.

This clone was seen only a few times. The gene calls are TRBV12-1 and TRBJ1-2. TRBV12-1 is described as a pseudogene. The CDR3 length is 15 residues. In DNA, the CDR3 is TGTGCCAGCAGCTTTGCGGTTCACTCTAACTATGGCTACACCTTC. Its translation is CASSFAVHSNYGYTF.

This sequence joins TRBV15 and TRBJ2-7; TRBD1 aligns across 9 bases. Germline V gives CDR1 LNHNV, CDR2 YYDKDF (reference sequence). The CDR3 contains 16 residues. The trim removed 3 bases at V and 1 base at J, leaving 7 bases unmatched. CDR3 sequence: CATSSPWDRVSYEQYF. For the CDR3, the DNA is TGTGCCACCAGCAGCCCCTGGGACAGGGTGTCCTACGAGCAGTACTTC. Full variable domain (remainder filled in from reference TRBV15 and TRBJ2-7): DAMVIQNPRYQVTQFGKPVTLSCSQTLNHNVMYWYQQKSSQAPKLLFHYYDKDFNNEADTPDNFQSRRPNTSFCFLDIRSPGLGDTAMYLCATSSPWDRVSYEQYFGPGTRLTVT.

A single count supports this clone. V is TRBV18 and J is TRBJ2-6, with D uncertain. Germline V gives CDR1 KGHSH, CDR2 LQKENI. This CDR3 region has 15 residues. Trimming pared 5 bases from V and 0 bases from J, leaving 8 bases between. The CDR3 here is CASSVRASGANVLTF. The DNA of the CDR3 is TGTGCCAGCTCAGTACGGGCCTCTGGGGCCAACGTCCTGACTTTC.

CDR3 residues: CASSQDDRGAGANVLTF. CDR3 in DNA: TGCGCCAGCAGCCAAGACGACAGGGGTGCCGGGGCCAACGTCCTGACTTTC. The chain employs TRBV4-1 and TRBJ2-6, with 8 bases matching TRBD1. The CDR3 totals 17 residues. CDR1 and CDR2 (germline): MGHRA, YSYEKL. J was trimmed by 4 bases and V by 0 bases; bases with no gene match: 5.

This chain links TRBV7-7 with TRBJ2-1, with D perhaps matching TRBD1 or TRBD2 (6 bases each). Germline CDR1 and CDR2: SSHAT and FNYEAQ (reference sequence). V gave up 8 bases and J gave up 0 bases, with 14 bases separating them. CDR3 size: 15 residues. The CDR3 loop is CASAGGLSSYNEQFF. CDR3 nucleotides: TGTGCCAGCGCTGGGGGGCTGAGCTCCTACAATGAGCAGTTCTTC.

The chain links TRBV5-1 to TRBJ1-2; 7 nucleotides match TRBD1. J lost 4 bases, V lost 4 bases, and 4 bases had no gene match. The CDR3 spans 13 residues. Looked up from germline, CDR1 is SGHRS and CDR2 is YFSETQ. CDR3 DNA sequence: TGCGCCAGCAGCCCCGGGACAGTCTATGGCTACACCTTC. Amino acid sequence: CASSPGTVYGYTF. The full variable domain, with the rest looked up from reference TRBV5-1 and TRBJ1-2, is KAGVTQTPRYLIKTRGQQVTLSCSPISGHRSVSWYQQTPGQGLQFLFEYFSETQRNKGNFPGRFSGRQFSNSRSEMNVSTLELGDSALYLCASSPGTVYGYTFGSGTRLTVV.

The chain uses TRBV5-1 and TRBJ1-1; D might be TRBD1 (5 bases). CDR3 length: 14 amino acids. V was cut by 0 bases and J by 6 bases, with 12 bases left in between. Germline V gene data show CDR1 as SGHRS and CDR2 as YFSETQ. CDR3 sequence: CASSLDLRAAEAFF. In DNA, the CDR3 is TGCGCCAGCAGCTTGGACCTCAGGGCGGCTGAAGCTTTCTTT.

This sequence joins TRBV7-3 and TRBJ2-7; D remains ambiguous. The CDR3 is made up of 13 amino acids. From germline, CDR1 is SGHTA and CDR2 FQGTGA. V lost 1 base to trimming and J lost 6 bases, with 10 bases between them. In DNA, the CDR3 is TGTGCCAGCAGCTTAAGGGGTGCAGGCGAGCAGTACTTC. Translating gives CASSLRGAGEQYF.

This chain connects TRBV30 to TRBJ2-3, with D maybe TRBD2 (7 bases). V was shortened by 5 bases and J by 6 bases, with 27 bases between the two germline ends. CDR1 and CDR2 (germline): GTSNPN, SVGIG (reference sequence). The CDR3 is made up of 17 amino acids. The CDR3, as DNA: TGTGCCTGGTGGGGGGGCGGGGGCCCCTTGATTTATGATACGCAGTATTTT. It translates to CAWWGGGGPLIYDTQYF.

The chain couples TRBV29-1 to TRBJ2-1; TRBD1 aligns across 10 bases. Germline CDR1 and CDR2: SQVTM and ANQGSEA. The CDR3 has 15 amino acids. With 4 bases clipped from V and 1 base from J, the junction kept 4 bases outside the gene matches. The CDR3 protein is CSVVGDRGSYNEQFF. The CDR3 bases are TGCAGCGTTGTTGGGGACAGGGGTTCCTACAATGAGCAGTTCTTC.

The chain has TRBV15 and TRBJ2-7; D may be TRBD2 (6 bases). Germline CDR1 is LNHNV and CDR2 is YYDKDF (reference sequence). The CDR3 covers 16 residues. V dropped 3 bases and J dropped 4 bases, with 19 bases sitting between them. Here the CDR3 DNA reads TGTGCCACCAGCAGGGCCACCGGGACTTGGCCATACGAGCAGTACTTC. Translating gives CATSRATGTWPYEQYF.

In DNA, the CDR3 is TGTGCCAGCAGCCTCGGCGTTAGTGTAGCTGGAAACACCATATATTTT. Translating gives CASSLGVSVAGNTIYF. This rearrangement joins TRBV7-9 to TRBJ1-3; D is unclear. V lost 5 bases to trimming and J lost 2 bases, with 16 bases between them. The CDR3 length is 16 residues. CDR1 is SEHNR and CDR2 is FQNEAQ in the germline V gene (reference sequence).

This clone was detected a few times. The chain links TRBV4-3 to TRBJ2-7; 8 bases fit TRBD1. Trimming at V came to 5 bases and at J to 1 base, leaving 4 bases not matched to a gene. The CDR3 contains 14 residues. The germline gives CDR1 LGHNA, CDR2 YSLEER. DNA of the CDR3: TGCGCCAGCAGCGATCGACAGGGGTCCTACGAGCAGTACTTC. Translated, it gives CASSDRQGSYEQYF.

The chain uses TRBV13 and TRBJ1-4; no definite D call. This CDR3 is built from 12 residues. The V and J ends lost 0 bases and 8 bases respectively, with 4 bases between them. The germline CDR1 and CDR2 sequences are PRHDT and FYEKMQ (reference sequence). The CDR3 loop reads CASSLGYEKLFF. The CDR3 bases are TGTGCCAGCAGCTTAGGATACGAAAAACTGTTTTTT.

The V gene is TRBV6-5, the J gene TRBJ1-1; 9 nucleotides agree with TRBD1. The germline V gene encodes CDR1 MNHEY and CDR2 SVGAGI. The CDR3 length is 15 residues. Trimming removed 5 bases from V and 5 bases from J; junction bases left unmatched: 9. For the CDR3, the DNA is TGTGCCAGCAGTCGGGACAGGGCGCTTCGGACTGAAGCTTTCTTT. Amino acid sequence: CASSRDRALRTEAFF.

This clone was observed a handful of times. This chain links TRBV30 with TRBJ2-7, with D perhaps TRBD2 (6 bases). The length of the CDR3 is 13 residues. V was shortened by 0 bases and J by 7 bases, with 13 bases between the two germline ends. CDR1 is GTSNPN, CDR2 SVGIG, per germline (reference sequence). CDR3 loop: CAWSVLVGGEQYF. CDR3 coding DNA: TGTGCCTGGAGTGTACTAGTGGGGGGTGAGCAGTACTTC.

This chain's CDR3 is CASNSGTPDEQYF. The CDR3 region has the DNA TGTGCCAGTAACTCAGGGACCCCCGACGAGCAGTACTTC. The rearrangement joins TRBV19 to TRBJ2-7, with D perhaps matching TRBD1 or TRBD2 (5 bases each). The CDR3 is 13 amino acids. Germline CDR1 and CDR2: LNHDA and SQIVND (reference sequence). The ends were cut back, 7 bases at V and 5 bases at J, with 15 bases in the middle.

This clone showed up just a few times. V is TRBV5-1 and J is TRBJ2-7; D may be TRBD1 or TRBD2 (5 bases each). The CDR3 loop spans 17 amino acids. CDR1 and CDR2 (germline): SGHRS, YFSETQ. The ends were cut back, 4 bases at V and 1 base at J, with 21 bases in the middle. This CDR3 reads CASSPGSRQGVSYEQYF. The CDR3 DNA sequence: TGCGCCAGCAGCCCAGGGAGTAGGCAGGGAGTGTCCTACGAGCAGTACTTC. Full variable domain (remainder filled in from reference TRBV5-1 and TRBJ2-7): KAGVTQTPRYLIKTRGQQVTLSCSPISGHRSVSWYQQTPGQGLQFLFEYFSETQRNKGNFPGRFSGRQFSNSRSEMNVSTLELGDSALYLCASSPGSRQGVSYEQYFGPGTRLTVT.

The J gene is TRBJ1-4, the V gene TRBV27, with a possible D match to TRBD1 (5 bases). The V and J ends lost 5 bases and 10 bases respectively, with 11 bases between them. In germline, CDR1 is MNHEY, CDR2 SMNVEV (reference sequence). This CDR3 is built from 12 residues. CDR3 in amino acids: CASSPRRGKLFF. As DNA, the CDR3 is TGTGCCAGCAGTCCCCGGAGGGGAAAACTGTTTTTT.

This chain links TRBV29-1 with TRBJ1-1, with D perhaps TRBD1 (6 bases). Germline lookup yields CDR1 SQVTM and CDR2 ANQGSEA. The CDR3 is made up of 14 amino acids. Trimming stripped 0 bases from V and 5 bases from J, with 13 bases between. Here the CDR3 reads CSVEDYRVNTEAFF. The DNA for the CDR3 is TGCAGCGTTGAAGATTACAGGGTTAATACTGAAGCTTTCTTT.

CDR3 in amino acids: CASSEHNEQFF. The DNA for the CDR3 is TGTGCCAGCAGCGAACACAATGAGCAGTTCTTC. The V gene is TRBV27, the J gene TRBJ2-1; D is uncertain. V lost 6 bases to trimming and J lost 5 bases, with 5 bases between them. The CDR3 loop spans 11 amino acids. In germline, CDR1 is MNHEY, CDR2 SMNVEV (reference sequence).

The chain employs TRBV27 and TRBJ1-2; TRBD1 is a possible D gene (6 bases). V was cut by 8 bases and J by 4 bases, with 17 bases left in between. The CDR3 has 14 residues. The germline CDR1 and CDR2 sequences are MNHEY and SMNVEV (reference sequence). CDR3 residues: CASAPTGFAYGYTF. The CDR3 nucleotides are TGTGCCAGCGCCCCCACAGGGTTCGCCTATGGCTACACCTTC.

This clone was seen only once. This chain connects TRBV18 to TRBJ1-2; TRBD1 matches at 8 bases. The ends lost 8 bases at V and 3 bases at J; junction bases unmatched: 20. Germline CDR1 reads KGHSH; CDR2 reads LQKENI. This CDR3 comprises 18 residues. CDR3 coding DNA: TGTGCCAGCCTACCTCCCCGCCCCTCACAGGGGGTAGACTATGGCTACACCTTC. It encodes CASLPPRPSQGVDYGYTF.

The chain links TRBV7-2 to TRBJ2-7, with D perhaps given as TRBD1 or TRBD2 (5 bases each). With 3 bases removed from V and 0 bases from J, the gap between germline ends came to 9 bases. Per germline, CDR1 SGHTA and CDR2 FQGNSA. The CDR3 length is 14 residues. Written as DNA, the CDR3 is TGTGCCAGCAGCTTGGAAGGGACCTCCTACGAGCAGTACTTC. Its translation: CASSLEGTSYEQYF.

The rearrangement joins TRBV28 to TRBJ1-2; D is unclear. V shed 8 bases and J shed 4 bases, with 11 bases lying between them. The CDR3 loop spans 12 amino acids. CDR1 and CDR2 (germline): MDHEN, SYDVKM. In nucleotides, the CDR3 is TGTGCCAGCTGTCGTGTGTCCTATGGCTACACCTTC. It codes for CASCRVSYGYTF.

This chain connects TRBV19 to TRBJ2-1, with D hard to call. The CDR3 totals 13 residues. The germline V gene has CDR1 LNHDA and CDR2 SQIVND (reference sequence). V lost 2 bases and J 8 bases, leaving 10 bases between the germline ends. The CDR3 sequence is CASSILLGYEQFF. CDR3 nucleotide sequence: TGTGCCAGTAGTATATTGTTGGGGTATGAGCAGTTCTTC.